The source of this T cell receptor (beta chain) is a study of cytomegalovirus exposure and HLA in healthy donors. TCRdb keeps only in-frame clones here, not all; method: immunoSEQ multiplex PCR. The profile covers about 220,000 clones, with about 83% appearing a single time and 2.6% taken by the ten largest. CDR1 is SGHDN, CDR2 FVKESK, per germline. V trimming: 3 bases; J trimming: 6 bases; junction bases outside the gene matches: 2. There are 15 residues in the CDR3. J is TRBJ1-6 and V is TRBV14, with 10 bases lining up with TRBD1. Input material: PBMCs. The source of this sequence is a man between 18 and 35 years old in good health and CMV-seronegative. The DNA of the CDR3 is TGTGCCAGCAGCCAGGACAGGGGGGGTAATTCACCCCTCCACTTT. This sequence encodes CASSQDRGGNSPLHF.